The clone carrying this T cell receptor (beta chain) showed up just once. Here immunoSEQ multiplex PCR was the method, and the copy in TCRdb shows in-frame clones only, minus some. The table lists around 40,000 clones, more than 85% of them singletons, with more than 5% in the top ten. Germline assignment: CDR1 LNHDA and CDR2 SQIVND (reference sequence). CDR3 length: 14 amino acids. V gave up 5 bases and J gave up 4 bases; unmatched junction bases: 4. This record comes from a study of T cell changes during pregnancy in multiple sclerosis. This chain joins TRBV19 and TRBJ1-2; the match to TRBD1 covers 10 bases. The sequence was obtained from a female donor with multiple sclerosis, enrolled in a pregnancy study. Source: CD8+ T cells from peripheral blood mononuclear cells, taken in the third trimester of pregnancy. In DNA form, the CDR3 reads TGTGCCAGTAGTGCCCGGGACAGGGGCTATGGCTACACCTTC. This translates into CASSARDRGYGYTF.